This record looks at one T cell receptor beta chain sequence and its context. Study members were between about 18 and 100 years old and lived in about two dozen US regions. The V gene end was trimmed by 5 bases and the J gene end by 7 bases; junction bases not matched to a gene: 7. CDR1 is LNHDA, CDR2 SQIVND, per germline (reference sequence). The length of the CDR3 is 15 residues. Method: immunoSEQ multiplex PCR; TCRdb's copy keeps in-frame clones and lacks some. The data show about 190,000 clones, about 82% seen once. These data come from a study of blood T cell repertoires in COVID-19. The overall study: PBMCs, B-cell-depleted T cells, or T cells provided the cDNA or gDNA that made up the material.

The source is a woman aged 30 to 39 who had recovered from COVID-19. The gene calls are TRBV19 and TRBJ2-1, with 11 bases identical to TRBD1. The source material was PBMCs or T cells enriched from blood (not recorded which). CDR3 region: CASSFRDRGVNEQFF. As DNA, the CDR3 is TGTGCCAGTAGTTTCCGGGACAGGGGGGTAAATGAGCAGTTCTTC.